The subject of this entry is one T cell receptor beta chain. Its antigen is unknown. This specimen comes from a study of CD8+CD57+ T cells in acquired aplastic anemia. Study-level background: Sorted CD4+ and CD8+ cell DNA averaged 3.2 ug.

Genomic DNA acted as the template from which TCR beta VDJ combination and CDR3 sequence profiling were carried out. TCRdb re-called the reads through MiXCR, storing one row per CDR3 protein. The table has about 200,000 distinct CDR3 sequences, under 50% seen once. An expansion of CD8+CD57+ cells by flow cytometry had been shown in patients chosen for sequencing. All patients were therapy-naive when blood was sampled. Study-level results: Researchers reported that CD8+ Simpson's diversity was not significantly different in patients versus controls. The study identified 25 to 30 CD8+ CDR3 sequences shared by patients and controls.

The receptor's source is a human donor with aplastic anemia. The material sequenced was sorted CD4+, CD8+, or CD8+CD57+ T cells (not recorded which) from PBMCs.

The CDR3 sequence: CASSIIGIQAYGANVLTF. CDR3 DNA sequence: TGTGCCAGTAGTATAATTGGCATTCAGGCCTATGGGGCCAACGTCCTGACTTTC. The rearrangement uses TRBV19 and TRBJ2-6; D is uncertain. This CDR3 has 18 amino acids. V dropped 2 bases and J dropped 3 bases, with 17 bases sitting between them. Germline assignment: CDR1 LNHDA and CDR2 SQIVND (reference sequence). Based on the CDR3 plus reference TRBV19 and TRBJ2-6, the full variable domain is DGGITQSPKYLFRKEGQNVTLSCEQNLNHDAMYWYRQDPGQGLRLIYYSQIVNDFQKGDIAEGYSVSREKKESFPLTVTSAQKNPTAFYLCASSIIGIQAYGANVLTFGAGSRLTVL.